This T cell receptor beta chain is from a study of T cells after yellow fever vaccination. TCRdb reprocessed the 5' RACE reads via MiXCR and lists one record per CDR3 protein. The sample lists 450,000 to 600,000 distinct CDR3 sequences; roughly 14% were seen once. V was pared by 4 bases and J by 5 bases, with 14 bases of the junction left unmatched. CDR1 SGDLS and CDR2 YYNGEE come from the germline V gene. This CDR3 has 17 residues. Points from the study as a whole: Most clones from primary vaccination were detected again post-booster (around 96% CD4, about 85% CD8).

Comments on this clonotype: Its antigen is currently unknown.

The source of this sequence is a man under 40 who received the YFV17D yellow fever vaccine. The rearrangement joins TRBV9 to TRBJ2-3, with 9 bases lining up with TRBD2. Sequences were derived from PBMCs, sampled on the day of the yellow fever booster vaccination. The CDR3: CASSPETIAGARDTQYF. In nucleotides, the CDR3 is TGTGCCAGCAGCCCTGAGACTATAGCGGGAGCTAGAGATACGCAGTATTTT.